The 8 T cell receptor beta chains below all came from one sample that was sequenced in a study of CD4 T cell repertoires in COVID-19. Generated by immunoSEQ multiplex PCR, the TCRdb table keeps only in-frame clones and is missing some. The sample lists 1,400 to 1,500 clones, under 20% seen once, with just over 9.5% in the top ten. CFSE-labeled cells were stimulated with autologous monocytes plus recombinant SARS-CoV-2 spike or nucleoprotein. No antigen has been assigned to these receptors. This sample comprised central memory CD4+ T cells, cultured in vitro, obtained after recovery from COVID-19. Source of these receptors: a human donor who had COVID-19.

The V and J genes are TRBV7-2 and TRBJ2-1, with 12 bases aligning to TRBD2. The CDR3 extends over 15 amino acids. With V trimmed by 3 bases and J by 8 bases, 5 bases remained unmatched. Germline assignment: CDR1 SGHTA and CDR2 FQGNSA. CDR3: CASSFPSGRAYEQFF. The CDR3 bases are TGTGCCAGCAGCTTCCCTAGCGGGAGGGCCTATGAGCAGTTCTTC. The full variable domain, its missing parts supplied by reference TRBV7-2 and TRBJ2-1, is GAGVSQSPSNKVTEKGKDVELRCDPISGHTALYWYRQSLGQGLEFLIYFQGNSAPDKSGLPSDRFSAERTGGSVSTLTIQRTQQEDSAVYLCASSFPSGRAYEQFFGPGTRLTVL.

V gene TRBV6-5 combines with J gene TRBJ2-5; D is perhaps TRBD2 (5 bases). V was trimmed by 2 bases and J by 0 bases, leaving 7 bases between them. CDR1 is MNHEY and CDR2 is SVGAGI in the germline V gene. This CDR3 spans 14 amino acids. Written as DNA, the CDR3 is TGTGCCAGCAGTTACGGGGAGTACCAAGAGACCCAGTACTTC. Its protein product is CASSYGEYQETQYF.

V usage is TRBV5-1 and J usage is TRBJ2-7, with 8 bases matching TRBD1. V lost 4 bases to trimming and J lost 7 bases; unmatched junction nucleotides: 10. The CDR3 is 14 residues long. Germline-derived CDR1 and CDR2 are SGHRS and YFSETQ. For the CDR3, the DNA is TGCGCCAGCAGCCCCGGGACAGGCCACCTAGAGCAGTACTTC. This translates into CASSPGTGHLEQYF.

The genes are TRBV3-1 (or the pseudogene TRBV3-2) and TRBJ2-5; the match to TRBD2 covers 8 bases. Germline-derived CDR1 and CDR2 are LGHDT and YNNKEL (reference sequence). This CDR3 contains 14 residues. V lost 4 bases to trimming and J lost 5 bases; unmatched junction nucleotides: 6. The CDR3 reads CASSRRGALETQYF. CDR3 in DNA: TGTGCCAGCAGCCGGCGGGGGGCTCTGGAGACCCAGTACTTC.

This clone was seen a handful of times. The chain joins TRBV6-2 or TRBV6-3 to TRBJ2-7; 10 nucleotides match TRBD2. Germline trimming cut 5 bases from V and 1 base from J; bases unmatched to any gene: 5. There are 15 residues in the CDR3. CDR1 is MNHEY and CDR2 is SVGEGT in the germline V gene. CDR3 region: CASSPSGRVSYEQYV. CDR3 in DNA: TGTGCCAGCAGTCCCAGCGGGAGGGTATCCTACGAGCAGTACGTC.

By share of the sample, this clone is large. The chain couples TRBV10-3 to TRBJ1-2; D call uncertain. The germline gives CDR1 ENHRY, CDR2 SYGVKD. Trimming stripped 3 bases from V and 4 bases from J, with 6 bases between. The CDR3 contains 12 residues. CDR3 amino acids: CAISDQAYGYTF. The CDR3, as DNA: TGTGCCATCAGTGACCAAGCCTATGGCTACACCTTC.

In its sample, this clone ranks as medium-sized (0.01 to 0.1%). V usage is TRBV3-1 (or the pseudogene TRBV3-2) and J usage is TRBJ1-4, with unresolved D. CDR3 size: 14 residues. V gave up 1 base and J gave up 2 bases, with 5 bases separating them. Germline loops: CDR1 LGHDT, CDR2 YNNKEL (reference sequence). This CDR3 is CASSQGLTNEKLFF. DNA of the CDR3: TGTGCCAGCAGCCAAGGACTCACTAATGAAAAACTGTTTTTT.

CDR3 protein: CASSYAESNQPQHF. CDR3 nucleotide sequence: TGTGCCAGCAGTTACGCAGAAAGCAATCAGCCCCAGCATTTT. V and J are TRBV6-5 and TRBJ1-5; D unresolved. The CDR3 spans 14 residues. Deletions cut 2 bases from V and 1 base from J, with 6 bases between. In germline, CDR1 is MNHEY, CDR2 SVGAGI.